This T cell receptor (beta chain) is drawn from a study of control samples from healthy donors and cancer patients. The CDR3 length is 13 residues. Trimming removed 3 bases at V and 5 bases at J, with 8 bases between. This clone was seen once. TCRdb's table, derived via immunoSEQ multiplex PCR, lists solely in-frame clones and lacks some. The data hold some 120,000 clones, with 85% to 90% observed a single time. The receptor's source is a woman between 50 and 59 years old with colorectal cancer. Sequencing was done on a sample of PBMCs. V is TRBV12-3 or TRBV12-4 and J is TRBJ2-1; no clear D. The CDR3 coding sequence is TGTGCCAGCAGTTTTAGTAGGGACAATGAGCAGTTCTTC. Residues: CASSFSRDNEQFF.